This passage covers 18 T cell receptor beta chains from one sample sequenced in a study of blood T cell repertoires in COVID-19. Some clones are missing from TCRdb's copy, which holds only in-frame ones; the method was immunoSEQ multiplex PCR. The sample holds 85,000 to 100,000 clones, more than 70% seen once. Sequencing was carried out using peripheral blood. These receptor sequences come from a woman aged 55-70 years in a cohort sampled during active or convalescent COVID-19.

The chain carries TRBV28 and TRBJ1-6; 7 bases are a match to TRBD1. The length of the CDR3 is 14 residues. Germline V CDR1 and CDR2: MDHEN, SYDVKM. V gave up 6 bases and J gave up 6 bases; unmatched junction bases: 5. CDR3 residues: CASSRQGGNSPLHF. Written as DNA, the CDR3 is TGTGCCAGCAGCAGACAGGGCGGTAATTCACCCCTCCACTTT.

The chain couples TRBV5-1 to TRBJ2-7; TRBD1 matches 7 bases. V lost 5 bases, J lost 3 bases, and 5 bases stayed unmatched. From germline, CDR1 is SGHRS and CDR2 YFSETQ. The CDR3 spans 13 residues. The CDR3 DNA reads as TGCGCCAGCAGTCTTGGACAGGTCTACGAGCAGTACTTC. It specifies CASSLGQVYEQYF.

The J gene is TRBJ2-7, the V gene TRBV5-1; 7 bases align to TRBD1. The CDR3 spans 16 residues. The germline gives CDR1 SGHRS, CDR2 YFSETQ. The junction had 14 bases not matched to a gene; V was cut back by 2 bases and J by 6 bases. Here the CDR3 DNA reads TGCGCCAGCAGCTTTCTATCAACGACAGGGTGGGGCGAGCAGTACTTC. Its translation is CASSFLSTTGWGEQYF.

The chain uses TRBV3-1 (or the pseudogene TRBV3-2) and TRBJ2-7; the D gene is possibly TRBD1 (5 bases). Trimming cost V 3 bases and J 4 bases, with 10 bases left between them. The germline gives CDR1 LGHDT, CDR2 YNNKEL (reference sequence). This CDR3 is 13 amino acids long. The CDR3 coding sequence is TGTGCCAGCAGCCAGCTCAACAGGTACGAGCAGTACTTC. Protein sequence: CASSQLNRYEQYF.

V gene TRBV28 combines with J gene TRBJ1-2, with D possibly TRBD1 on 6 matching bases. Trimming removed 3 bases at V and 4 bases at J, with 9 bases between. Germline V lookup: CDR1 MDHEN, CDR2 SYDVKM. This CDR3 is 13 amino acids long. Written as DNA, the CDR3 is TGTGCCAGCAGTTTGACAGGTCTCTATGGCTACACCTTC. Encoded protein: CASSLTGLYGYTF.

J is TRBJ1-4 and V is TRBV15; TRBD1 aligns across 7 bases. CDR3 length: 14 residues. From germline, CDR1 is LNHNV and CDR2 YYDKDF (reference sequence). V gave up 7 bases and J gave up 8 bases; unmatched junction bases: 10. The CDR3 loop reads CATTQDRAGEKLFF. DNA for the CDR3: TGTGCCACCACCCAAGACAGGGCGGGGGAAAAACTGTTTTTT.

The chain employs TRBV7-6 and TRBJ2-1; possibly TRBD1 for D (6 bases). V lost 5 bases to trimming and J lost 13 bases, with 12 bases between them. The CDR3 consists of 11 residues. Germline V CDR1 and CDR2: SGHVS, FNYEAQ. CDR3 protein: CASSPDSAQFF. In DNA form, the CDR3 reads TGTGCCAGCAGCCCGGACAGCGCTCAGTTCTTC.

This CDR3 is CASISGPWGVNSPLHF. In DNA form, the CDR3 reads TGTGCCAGCATCTCCGGGCCATGGGGGGTTAATTCACCCCTCCACTTT. V is TRBV5-6 and J is TRBJ1-6; D is perhaps TRBD1 (5 bases). CDR3 length equals 16 residues. From germline, CDR1 is SGHDT and CDR2 YYEEEE. With 6 bases removed from V and 6 bases from J, the gap between germline ends came to 19 bases.

This rearrangement joins TRBV2 to TRBJ2-3, with D hard to call. The germline CDR1 and CDR2 sequences are SNHLY and FYNNEI. Between the trimmed V and J ends, which lost 2 bases and 0 bases, there was a span of 9 bases. The CDR3 runs 15 residues. This chain's CDR3 is CASSENTRSTDTQYF. CDR3 DNA sequence: TGTGCCAGCAGTGAAAATACACGTAGCACAGATACGCAGTATTTT.

This chain joins TRBV12-3 or TRBV12-4 and TRBJ2-3, with a weak D call TRBD1 (6 bases). The CDR3 contains 13 residues. With 8 bases removed from V and 4 bases from J, the gap between germline ends came to 13 bases. The CDR3 nucleotides are TGTGCCAGCGCAAGCAGGGGCGCAGATACGCAGTATTTT. It yields the protein CASASRGADTQYF.

The chain combines TRBV7-9 with TRBJ2-1, with D possibly being TRBD1 (5 bases). The CDR3 runs 13 residues. Trimming took off 3 bases at V and 5 bases at J, with 8 bases between the two ends. The germline CDR1 and CDR2 sequences are SEHNR and FQNEAQ (reference sequence). The CDR3 DNA sequence: TGTGCCAGCAGCTTTGGCAGGGACAATGAGCAGTTCTTC. It codes for CASSFGRDNEQFF.

This clone appeared a few times. The chain is built from TRBV7-9 and TRBJ1-2; 9 bases are shared with TRBD1. Germline V lookup: CDR1 SEHNR, CDR2 FQNEAQ (reference sequence). Trimming took 3 bases from V and 8 from J; bases not matched to a gene: 7. This CDR3 has 14 amino acids. CDR3 bases: TGTGCCAGCAGCTTGGGGACAGGGAGTTTAGGCTACACCTTC. Translation gives CASSLGTGSLGYTF.

V usage is TRBV9 and J usage is TRBJ2-5; D unclear. The length of the CDR3 is 12 residues. Trimming took off 4 bases at V and 5 bases at J, with 9 bases between the two ends. The V gene's germline CDR1 is SGDLS and CDR2 YYNGEE. The CDR3 spells CASSTGFETQYF. The CDR3 nucleotides are TGTGCCAGCAGCACGGGTTTTGAGACCCAGTACTTC. The full variable domain, with the rest looked up from reference TRBV9 and TRBJ2-5, is DSGVTQTPKHLITATGQRVTLRCSPRSGDLSVYWYQQSLDQGLQFLIQYYNGEERAKGNILERFSAQQFPDLHSELNLSSLELGDSALYFCASSTGFETQYFGPGTRLLVL.

This chain uses TRBV25-1 with TRBJ1-3; tentative D call: TRBD1 (5 bases). Trimming left V 5 bases short and J 2 bases short, with 10 bases between. There are 14 residues in the CDR3. CDR1 is MGHDK, CDR2 SYGVNS, per germline. The CDR3 sequence: CASSSRGTGNTIYF. The CDR3 DNA reads TGTGCCAGCAGTTCGCGGGGGACTGGAAACACCATATATTTT.

The chain uses TRBV7-2 and TRBJ2-7; 8 nucleotides match TRBD2. V lost 2 bases to trimming and J lost 4 bases; unmatched junction nucleotides: 7. The CDR3 spans 15 residues. The germline V gene encodes CDR1 SGHTA and CDR2 FQGNSA. CDR3 residues: CASSLNSGGLYEQYF. As DNA, the CDR3 is TGTGCCAGCAGCTTAAATTCGGGAGGGTTATACGAGCAGTACTTC.

The V and J genes are TRBV11-1 and TRBJ1-4, with 7 bases fitting TRBD1. The CDR3 loop spans 12 amino acids. Trimming at V came to 5 bases and at J to 10 bases, leaving 4 bases not matched to a gene. Germline V gene sequence: CDR1 SGHAT, CDR2 FQDESV (reference sequence). The CDR3 region is CASSRDSGKLFF. The CDR3 nucleotides read TGTGCCAGCAGCCGGGACAGTGGAAAACTGTTTTTT.

V usage is TRBV5-1 and J usage is TRBJ2-5, with 12 bases aligning to TRBD2. The CDR3 is 17 residues long. Trimming cost V 0 bases and J 2 bases; bases outside gene matches: 5. CDR1 and CDR2 from the germline V gene are SGHRS and YFSETQ. The CDR3 nucleotides read TGCGCCAGCAGCTTGGGTCAACTAGCGGGGGGACAAGAGACCCAGTACTTC. As protein: CASSLGQLAGGQETQYF.

The genes are TRBV5-1 and TRBJ2-5; tentatively, D is TRBD2 (6 bases). Trimming cost V 4 bases and J 3 bases, with 19 bases left between them. Germline V gives CDR1 SGHRS, CDR2 YFSETQ. The CDR3 has 16 amino acids. The CDR3 nucleotides are TGCGCCAGCAGCACGGGACTTAATTGGGAAGAAGAGACCCAGTACTTC. This codes for CASSTGLNWEEETQYF.